This T cell receptor beta chain was sequenced for a study of blood T cell repertoires in COVID-19 (dated by TCRdb to 2020 to 2021). General notes on the study: Samples covering the acute and convalescent phases of COVID-19 were provided by collaborators in the United States, Italy and Spain. Samples came from the ongoing ImmuneRACE study (first 160 participants) plus 1,254 subjects from 6 global collaborators. The prospective study material was composed of cDNA or gDNA derived from T cells, B-cell-depleted T cells, or PBMCs. Subjects who had been exposed to COVID-19, were actively infected with it, or had recovered from it provided the deeply sampled blood TCRbeta repertoires that made up the dataset. Where available, HLA class I and class II types were taken from metadata supplied by the sample provider and were not determined by assay-based typing. The sample metadata nearly always contained a de-identified subject ID, COVID-19 status, age in years and sex. A freely available public database, intended as a resource for researchers studying the immune response to SARS-CoV-2, is where the repertoires were released.

Beyond this particular receptor, the publication reports: The quantity of clinical and demographic metadata differed by source and by participant and was supplied without curation.

Collaborating institutions collected whole blood in K2EDTA tubes following their own protocols. For TCRbeta analysis, collaborators shipped samples in one of three forms: frozen whole blood, isolated PBMCs, or DNA extracted from either of those sample types. For this clone: The antigen this receptor binds is unknown. One base away there is no much larger clone; base qualities are not given.

The CDR3 sequence holds 15 residues, the cysteine and phenylalanine included. CDR3 DNA only is kept here, 45 bases in frame from base 1. Trimming costs V 3 bases and J 7 bases, and their ends lie 18 bases apart. From a lookup of the germline V gene (reference sequence), CDR1 and CDR2 are GTSNPN and SVGIG. TCRbeta CDR3 regions were amplified from genomic DNA using the immunoSEQ Assay, a bias-controlled multiplex PCR. As for the authors' bioinformatics: Within the assay, amplification of reference gene primers was used to estimate how many nucleated cells each sample contained. To quantify the absolute abundance of each unique TCRbeta CDR3 rearrangement, sequence reads were collapsed and filtered. For each sample, productive Simpson clonality was calculated by taking the square root of Simpson's diversity index across productive rearrangements. The table was pulled from immuneACCESS by TCRdb, which kept in-frame rearrangements only. Such tables lose some clones; where checked, under half of the loss comes from unresolved V genes, and the rest has no known cause. Clone size and V and J calls were adopted from that table, with D and trimming inferred from the DNA. This sample is represented by 140,000 to 150,000 clones; about nine tenths of them were singletons. 2% to 2.5% of the sample lies in the top ten.

Recombination connected TRBV30 to TRBJ1-4; no D segment can be confidently identified. The TCR sequence derives from a human donor in a cohort sampled during active COVID-19. Sequencing used peripheral blood. For the CDR3, the sequence is CAWSGDVGAPEKLFF. At the DNA level, the sequence is TGTGCCTGGAGCGGGGATGTGGGAGCACCTGAAAAACTGTTTTTT.